These 8 T cell receptor beta chains originate from one sample sequenced in a study of OX40 agonist ivuxolimab in advanced cancers. The method was immunoSEQ multiplex PCR; TCRdb's version includes in-frame clones alone and lacks a portion of them. In the table there are about 38,000 clones, 70% to 85% of which are singletons. Here the sequenced sample was CD4+ or CD8+ T cells sorted from blood, taken in a trial of the OX40 agonist ivuxolimab. The origin of the receptors is an adult with an advanced solid tumor such as melanoma, head and neck, liver or kidney cancer.

V gene TRBV30 combines with J gene TRBJ1-4, with a weak D call TRBD1 (6 bases). V was cut by 5 bases and J by 5 bases, with 18 bases left in between. Germline CDR1 reads GTSNPN; CDR2 reads SVGIG (reference sequence). The CDR3 contains 15 residues. CDR3 region: CAWGSGGGGNEKLFF. The CDR3 bases are TGTGCCTGGGGGTCGGGGGGCGGAGGGAATGAAAAACTGTTTTTT.

This clone was seen once. The rearrangement joins TRBV20-1 to TRBJ2-1; D is unclear. This CDR3 is 11 amino acids long. V was pared by 5 bases and J by 7 bases, with 9 bases between. Germline V gene sequence: CDR1 DFQATT, CDR2 SNEGSKA (reference sequence). Here the CDR3 reads CSASMLNEQFF. CDR3 nucleotide sequence: TGCAGTGCTTCAATGCTGAATGAGCAGTTCTTC.

The chain uses TRBV11-2 and TRBJ2-7, with unresolved D. With 3 bases removed from V and 3 bases from J, the gap between germline ends came to 6 bases. This CDR3 region has 12 residues. CDR1 is SGHAT and CDR2 is FQNNGV in the germline V gene. This CDR3 reads CASSLRIYEQYF. The CDR3 bases are TGTGCCAGCAGCTTGCGGATCTACGAGCAGTACTTC.

This clone was observed a single time. The genes are TRBV4-3 and TRBJ2-7, with 10 positions matching TRBD2. Germline values: CDR1 LGHNA, CDR2 YSLEER. The CDR3 runs to 15 residues. The ends lost 3 bases at V and 3 bases at J; junction bases unmatched: 5. In DNA form, the CDR3 reads TGCGCCAGCAGCCAGTCCGGGACTAGCGTCTACGAGCAGTACTTC. As protein: CASSQSGTSVYEQYF.

Here the CDR3 DNA reads TGCGCCAGCAAGCTTAAGGACAGGGGGAGGTGGTCCTATGGCTACACCTTC. It translates to CASKLKDRGRWSYGYTF. This rearrangement joins TRBV23-1 to TRBJ1-2, with 10 bases fitting TRBD1. TRBV23-1 is an open reading frame, and its role is uncertain. V was clipped by 7 bases and J by 4 bases; unmatched bases: 15. This CDR3 has 17 amino acids.

This clone was found a few times. V usage is TRBV2 and J usage is TRBJ1-1; 8 bases agree with TRBD1. There are 14 residues in the CDR3. V shed 4 bases, J shed 8 bases, and the junction held 9 bases outside the gene matches. Germline V CDR1 and CDR2: SNHLY, FYNNEI. Written as DNA, the CDR3 is TGTGCCAGCAGTGTAGAGGACAGGGTGGGCGAAGCTTTCTTT. Translating gives CASSVEDRVGEAFF.

Comment on this clone: Compared with germline, one end of the junction differs, possibly owing to a read error. This chain joins TRBV2 and TRBJ1-5; no clear D gene. The CDR3 loop spans 15 amino acids. The germline CDR1 and CDR2 sequences are SNHLY and FYNNEI. The CDR3 region is CASREALGMEQPQHF. DNA for the CDR3: TGTGCCAGCAGGGAAGCGTTGGGGATGGAACAGCCCCAGCATTTT.

The genes are TRBV5-4 and TRBJ2-3, with unresolved D. Trimming took off 0 bases at V and 1 base at J, with 3 bases between the two ends. Looked up from germline, CDR1 is SGHNT and CDR2 is YYREEE (reference sequence). This CDR3 has 13 residues. The CDR3 coding sequence is TGTGCCAGCAGCTTGGAGGGCACAGATACGCAGTATTTT. Translating it yields CASSLEGTDTQYF.